The 25 T cell receptor beta chains presented below share a single source sample, sequenced in a study of blood T cells in healthy people across ages. Then a second PCR, running about 6 to 12 cycles, was carried out with a sample-barcoded 5' primer and a J-beta primer mix. Via MiXCR, TCRdb re-called the 5' RACE reads, giving one row per CDR3 protein. The repertoire includes approximately 780,000 distinct CDR3 sequences, 25% to 30% of them detected once, and around 2.9% sits in the top ten. This sample was also put to use in a study of T cells of mothers and their children.

Material: blood. Source of these receptors: a boy aged 5-17 years in good health.

V and J are TRBV7-9 and TRBJ2-3, with D perhaps being TRBD1 or TRBD2 (5 bases each). V was cut by 4 bases and J by 2 bases, with 10 bases left in between. The CDR3 is 14 residues long. CDR1 is SEHNR and CDR2 is FQNEAQ in the germline V gene (reference sequence). The DNA of the CDR3 is TGTGCCAGCAGCTGGGGGAGCTTCACAGATACGCAGTATTTT. This encodes CASSWGSFTDTQYF.

This clonotype was found a few times. This chain links TRBV3-1 with TRBJ2-7; D perhaps matches TRBD2 (6 bases). The ends were cut back, 0 bases at V and 5 bases at J, with 11 bases in the middle. Germline V gene lookup returns CDR1 LGHDT and CDR2 YNNKEL (reference sequence). This CDR3 contains 14 residues. The CDR3 DNA reads TGTGCCAGCAGCCAAGAAGTCTCGGGAGACGAGCAGTACTTC. Protein: CASSQEVSGDEQYF.

This rearrangement joins TRBV18 to TRBJ2-7, with a weak D call TRBD1 (6 bases). V lost 5 bases to trimming and J lost 6 bases, with 14 bases between them. The CDR3 has 13 residues. Germline CDR1 is KGHSH and CDR2 is LQKENI. The CDR3 region is CASSETQGREQYF. For the CDR3, the DNA is TGTGCCAGCTCAGAAACACAGGGACGCGAGCAGTACTTC.

The sample holds a few counts of this clonotype. The chain couples TRBV6-1 to TRBJ1-4; 11 bases fit TRBD1. CDR1 and CDR2 from the germline V gene are MNHNS and SASEGT. The V segment lost 6 bases and the J segment 0 bases; nucleotides outside the gene matches: 6. The CDR3 runs to 17 residues. Here the CDR3 DNA reads TGTGCCAGCAGCCGGGACAGGGGGGATTCAACTAATGAAAAACTGTTTTTT. It yields the protein CASSRDRGDSTNEKLFF.

Here the CDR3 DNA reads TGTGCCAGCAGTGACTGGGGGGGGCAGGGGGGCTTCTATGAGCAGTTCTTC. Translated: CASSDWGGQGGFYEQFF. V gene TRBV6-1 combines with J gene TRBJ2-1, with D possibly called TRBD1 or TRBD2 (7 bases each). Germline values: CDR1 MNHNS, CDR2 SASEGT. Trimming removed 3 bases from V and 8 bases from J, with 23 bases in between. The CDR3 contains 17 residues.

This clonotype was recorded a few times. This chain uses TRBV5-1 with TRBJ2-2, with 9 bases matching TRBD2. The V segment lost 2 bases and the J segment 3 bases; nucleotides outside the gene matches: 2. CDR3 size: 15 residues. Germline V gene lookup returns CDR1 SGHRS and CDR2 YFSETQ. This CDR3 is CASSFTSGYTGELFF. The CDR3 nucleotides are TGCGCCAGCAGCTTCACTAGCGGGTACACCGGGGAGCTGTTTTTT.

V and J are TRBV28 and TRBJ2-3, with D possibly being TRBD1 (6 bases). The CDR3 has 14 residues. Germline V lookup: CDR1 MDHEN, CDR2 SYDVKM. Deletions cut 4 bases from V and 1 base from J, with 9 bases between. The CDR3 loop is CASSWGLGTDTQYF. The CDR3 DNA sequence: TGTGCCAGCAGTTGGGGGCTAGGCACAGATACGCAGTATTTT. The full variable domain, in which reference TRBV28 and TRBJ2-3 provide the parts outside the CDR3, is DVKVTQSSRYLVKRTGEKVFLECVQDMDHENMFWYRQDPGLGLRLIYFSYDVKMKEKGDIPEGYSVSREKKERFSLILESASTNQTSMYLCASSWGLGTDTQYFGPGTRLTVL.

The rearrangement uses TRBV5-1 and TRBJ2-3; D unclear. Germline-derived CDR1 and CDR2 are SGHRS and YFSETQ. The CDR3 runs 14 residues. The V and J ends lost 5 bases and 0 bases respectively, with 10 bases between them. The CDR3 loop is CASRYEGSTDTQYF. The DNA for the CDR3 is TGCGCCAGCAGATACGAAGGTAGCACAGATACGCAGTATTTT.

In this sample, this clonotype turned up a few times. The junction does not match germline at one end; this may be a read error. The CDR3 nucleotides are TGTGCCAGCAGCTACGGGACAGGGAACACTGAAGCTTTCTTT. Residues: CASSYGTGNTEAFF. This chain connects TRBV5-1 to TRBJ1-1; the match to TRBD1 covers 8 bases. CDR1 is SGHRS, CDR2 YFSETQ, per germline. CDR3 size: 14 residues.

This clonotype was seen a few times. J is TRBJ2-5 and V is TRBV12-3 or TRBV12-4; D tentatively reads TRBD1 or TRBD2 (5 bases each). CDR3 size: 12 residues. V was shortened by 9 bases and J by 11 bases, with 19 bases between the two germline ends. CDR3 protein: CASRGDRILQYF. The CDR3 DNA follows: TGTGCCAGTAGAGGGGACCGAATCCTTCAGTACTTC.

This clonotype came up a few times. The chain joins TRBV7-3 to TRBJ2-3; D is perhaps TRBD2 (5 bases). CDR1 is SGHTA and CDR2 is FQGTGA in the germline V gene. V lost 5 bases and J 4 bases, leaving 10 bases between the germline ends. The CDR3 has 13 residues. CDR3 protein: CASSVAGADTQYF. CDR3 bases: TGTGCCAGCAGCGTCGCGGGTGCAGATACGCAGTATTTT.

This clonotype was recorded a few times. This sequence joins TRBV6-5 and TRBJ1-2; maybe TRBD1 (5 bases). CDR1 is MNHEY and CDR2 is SVGAGI in the germline V gene. V gave up 4 bases and J gave up 8 bases, with 20 bases separating them. This CDR3 is built from 15 residues. The CDR3 sequence is CASSSHRDGRLGYTF. The CDR3 nucleotides read TGTGCCAGCAGTTCCCACCGGGACGGACGATTAGGCTACACCTTC.

This chain connects TRBV2 to TRBJ2-1, with no clear D. Trimming cost V 6 bases and J 3 bases, with 9 bases left between them. Germline V CDR1 and CDR2: SNHLY, FYNNEI. The CDR3 loop spans 13 amino acids. Here the CDR3 reads CASRVVGYNEQFF. The DNA of the CDR3 is TGTGCCAGCAGGGTTGTGGGCTACAATGAGCAGTTCTTC.

This chain connects TRBV20-1 to TRBJ1-2; D is perhaps TRBD1 (5 bases). The CDR3 is made up of 15 amino acids. Germline CDR1 is DFQATT and CDR2 is SNEGSKA (reference sequence). V gave up 1 base and J gave up 7 bases, with 19 bases separating them. CDR3 in amino acids: CSARVFRGGFFGYTF. The DNA of the CDR3 is TGCAGTGCTAGAGTATTTCGGGGGGGGTTCTTTGGCTACACCTTC.

The rearrangement uses TRBV30 and TRBJ1-2; D unclear. The V and J ends lost 0 bases and 4 bases respectively, with 12 bases between them. Germline CDR1 reads GTSNPN; CDR2 reads SVGIG (reference sequence). The CDR3 runs to 14 residues. CDR3 in amino acids: CAWSVRGARYGYTF. CDR3 sequence (DNA): TGTGCCTGGAGTGTAAGAGGCGCACGCTATGGCTACACCTTC.

The sample holds a few counts of this clonotype. The J gene is TRBJ1-2, the V gene TRBV7-2; D gene uncertain. CDR1 is SGHTA, CDR2 FQGNSA, per germline. V lost 5 bases and J 7 bases, leaving 11 bases between the germline ends. The CDR3 has 12 residues. CDR3: CASSPAGGGYTF. For the CDR3, the DNA is TGTGCCAGCAGCCCTGCAGGAGGTGGCTACACCTTC.

This chain joins TRBV4-3 and TRBJ2-6, with D possibly being TRBD1 (7 bases). Per the germline V gene, CDR1 is LGHNA and CDR2 is YSLEER. This CDR3 is built from 18 residues. V dropped 4 bases and J dropped 3 bases, with 19 bases sitting between them. CDR3 nucleotides: TGCGCCAGCAGCCGAGACGTCCAGGGGGGCCTTGGGGCCAACGTCCTGACTTTC. Translating gives CASSRDVQGGLGANVLTF.

This chain connects TRBV2 to TRBJ2-5; D uncertain. The J call may be in error: the DNA end matches TRBJ2-7 better. The CDR3 runs 14 residues. Germline CDR1 SNHLY, CDR2 FYNNEI. DNA of the CDR3: TGTGCCATCTCGTCTGAGCATACTTCCTACGAGCAGTACTTC. Translation gives CAISSEHTSYEQYF.

This clonotype was observed once. The junction differs from germline at one of its ends, possibly a read error. The gene calls are TRBV19 and TRBJ1-1, with 7 nucleotides matching TRBD1. CDR1 and CDR2 (germline): LNHDA, SQIVND (reference sequence). The CDR3 covers 14 residues. The CDR3 DNA reads TGTGCCAGTAGTATAGCAGGGGGAGGGACTGAAGCTTTTTTT. It yields the protein CASSIAGGGTEAFF. Looking up the rest from reference TRBV19 and TRBJ1-1 gives the full variable domain: DGGITQSPKYLFRKEGQNVTLSCEQNLNHDAMYWYRQDPGQGLRLIYYSQIVNDFQKGDIAEGYSVSREKKESFPLTVTSAQKNPTAFYLCASSIAGGGTEAFFGQGTRLTVV.

The CDR3 protein is CSVAGRGDQPQHF. For the CDR3, the DNA is TGCAGCGTTGCGGGTCGGGGAGATCAGCCCCAGCATTTT. The V and J genes are TRBV29-1 and TRBJ1-5; D uncertain. V lost 4 bases and J lost 5, with 12 bases in between. The CDR3 runs to 13 residues. Germline V lookup: CDR1 SQVTM, CDR2 ANQGSEA.

This clonotype came up once. The CDR3 nucleotides are TGCAGCGTTGAAAGGGGACAGCAAGAGACCCAGTACTTC. Protein sequence: CSVERGQQETQYF. The V gene is TRBV29-1, the J gene TRBJ2-5; 7 bases map to TRBD1. J gave up 2 bases and V 2 bases, and 2 bases lay outside the gene matches. Per the germline V gene, CDR1 is SQVTM and CDR2 is ANQGSEA. The CDR3 covers 13 residues.

The chain carries TRBV24-1 and TRBJ2-3, with D perhaps TRBD1 (5 bases). Germline assignment: CDR1 KGHDR and CDR2 SFDVKD. CDR3 length: 13 residues. V lost 5 bases, J lost 6 bases, and 11 bases lay in between. CDR3 sequence (DNA): TGTGCCACCAGTGCTCTAGGGGCGGATACGCAGTATTTT. Protein product: CATSALGADTQYF.

This chain uses TRBV12-3 or TRBV12-4 with TRBJ1-2; D call uncertain. The CDR3 spans 13 residues. The V end was cut by 4 bases, the J end by 6 bases, with 12 bases between. The CDR3 region is CASSSFFINGYTF. CDR3 sequence (DNA): TGTGCCAGCAGTTCGTTCTTCATAAATGGCTACACCTTC.

The V and J genes are TRBV19 and TRBJ2-7; 8 bases match TRBD2. Germline assignment: CDR1 LNHDA and CDR2 SQIVND (reference sequence). With 5 bases clipped from V and 4 bases from J, the junction kept 4 bases outside the gene matches. This CDR3 is built from 13 residues. The CDR3 nucleotides read TGTGCCAGTAGTCCAGCGGGGGAGTACGAGCAGTACTTC. Translation: CASSPAGEYEQYF.

This clonotype has just a few counts. The chain links TRBV12-3 or TRBV12-4 to TRBJ2-5, with 8 bases that match TRBD2. The CDR3 has 15 residues. Trimming removed 1 base from V and 11 bases from J; junction bases left unmatched: 12. The DNA of the CDR3 is TGTGCCAGCAGTTTAGTCGCGGGGGGCCCTGTGGAGCAGTACTTC. Its translation is CASSLVAGGPVEQYF.